One sample yielded the 25 T cell receptor beta chains listed below, sequenced in a study of blood T cell repertoires in COVID-19. The assay was immunoSEQ multiplex PCR, and TCRdb's table has in-frame clones only and misses some. The sample carries 100,000 to 150,000 clones, over 75% recorded once. Sequenced sample: peripheral blood. The receptors originated from an elderly woman with acute or convalescent COVID-19.

The J gene is TRBJ1-1, the V gene TRBV10-3; D gene uncertain. V lost 3 bases and J lost 0, with 5 bases in between. The CDR3 is 13 amino acids. Germline assignment: CDR1 ENHRY and CDR2 SYGVKD. CDR3 region: CAISDDMNTEAFF. The CDR3 DNA follows: TGTGCCATCAGTGATGACATGAACACTGAAGCTTTCTTT.

The rearrangement uses TRBV7-6 and TRBJ1-6; TRBD1 aligns across 8 bases. The trim removed 5 bases at V and 10 bases at J, leaving 10 bases unmatched. The CDR3 extends over 15 amino acids. CDR1 and CDR2 (germline): SGHVS, FNYEAQ. CDR3: CASSAGGLPASPLHF. Here the CDR3 DNA reads TGTGCCAGCAGCGCAGGGGGCCTACCGGCATCACCCCTCCACTTT.

V gene TRBV6-2 or TRBV6-3 combines with J gene TRBJ1-1; weak D call: TRBD1 (5 bases). From germline, CDR1 is MNHEY and CDR2 SVGEGT. CDR3 length equals 14 residues. Trimming removed 4 bases from V and 10 bases from J, with 19 bases in between. CDR3 DNA sequence: TGTGCCAGCAGTTCCGAGGACAAGGCGTTGCTAGCTTTCTTT. This encodes CASSSEDKALLAFF.

V is TRBV9 and J is TRBJ1-5; tentatively, D is TRBD1 (6 bases). Trimming stripped 2 bases from V and 6 bases from J, with 12 bases between. The length of the CDR3 is 14 residues. In germline, CDR1 is SGDLS, CDR2 YYNGEE. As DNA, the CDR3 is TGTGCCAGCAGCGTTGGGGGCGCGGGTCAGCCCCAGCATTTT. Translating it yields CASSVGGAGQPQHF.

The chain links TRBV6-1 to TRBJ1-5, with a tentative D call TRBD1 (5 bases). Trimming took 2 bases from V and 0 from J, leaving 17 bases between them. The CDR3 sequence is 18 residues long. Germline-derived CDR1 and CDR2 are MNHNS and SASEGT. CDR3 bases: TGTGCCAGCAGTGAACGGGGGACCCGGACATATAGCAATCAGCCCCAGCATTTT. It encodes CASSERGTRTYSNQPQHF.

On this clone itself: The sample carries other DNA sequences with the same CDR3. The chain is built from TRBV5-1 and TRBJ2-6; the D is unclear. CDR3 length: 15 amino acids. Germline CDR1 is SGHRS and CDR2 is YFSETQ. V was cut by 0 bases and J by 0 bases, with 4 bases left in between. CDR3 sequence: CASSLVSSGANVLTF. In nucleotides, the CDR3 is TGCGCCAGCAGCTTGGTTAGCTCTGGGGCCAACGTCCTGACTTTC.

The genes are TRBV5-1 and TRBJ2-4; D gene uncertain. The CDR3 is 18 residues long. Germline CDR1 SGHRS, CDR2 YFSETQ. The V gene lost 5 bases and the J gene lost 7 bases, with 28 bases spanning the gap. CDR3 residues: CASRVDFVSTRPRNIQYF. CDR3 DNA sequence: TGCGCCAGCAGGGTAGATTTTGTGAGCACCAGGCCACGGAACATTCAGTACTTC.

This chain joins TRBV27 and TRBJ2-2; D call uncertain. V lost 5 bases and J 7 bases, leaving 14 bases between the germline ends. Looked up from germline, CDR1 is MNHEY and CDR2 is SMNVEV (reference sequence). This CDR3 spans 14 amino acids. In DNA, the CDR3 is TGTGCCAGCAGTATCCTACCGTTAATCGGGGAGCTGTTTTTT. Translation: CASSILPLIGELFF.

This chain connects TRBV13 to TRBJ2-2; 7 nucleotides align to TRBD1. CDR3 length: 16 amino acids. V trimming: 4 bases; J trimming: 4 bases; junction bases outside the gene matches: 9. CDR1 is PRHDT and CDR2 is FYEKMQ in the germline V gene (reference sequence). CDR3 amino acids: CASSSIYGTVTGELFF. CDR3 nucleotide sequence: TGTGCCAGCAGCTCCATCTACGGGACAGTCACCGGGGAGCTGTTTTTT.

This chain links TRBV24-1 with TRBJ2-3; 9 nucleotides line up with TRBD1. The CDR3 runs to 17 residues. CDR1 and CDR2 from the germline V gene are KGHDR and SFDVKD. The V segment lost 4 bases and the J segment 2 bases; nucleotides outside the gene matches: 9. The CDR3 DNA reads as TGTGCCACCAGTGACTCTACATACAGGGGGCTCACAGATACGCAGTATTTT. This sequence encodes CATSDSTYRGLTDTQYF.

This chain uses TRBV2 with TRBJ1-5, with TRBD1 matching over 7 bases. The germline gives CDR1 SNHLY, CDR2 FYNNEI. Trimming cost V 6 bases and J 4 bases; bases outside gene matches: 9. The CDR3 runs 15 residues. CDR3 sequence reads: CASRIRDSSNQPQHF. As DNA, the CDR3 is TGTGCCAGCAGGATCCGGGACAGTTCTAATCAGCCCCAGCATTTT.

The chain combines TRBV5-1 with TRBJ2-3, with D unclear. The CDR3 has 14 amino acids. Germline V gives CDR1 SGHRS, CDR2 YFSETQ. With 0 bases removed from V and 3 bases from J, the gap between germline ends came to 8 bases. CDR3 protein: CASSLVLATDTQYF. CDR3 bases: TGCGCCAGCAGCTTGGTTTTAGCTACAGATACGCAGTATTTT.

This rearrangement joins TRBV9 to TRBJ2-5; no clear D gene. The CDR3 contains 12 residues. Germline V gene lookup returns CDR1 SGDLS and CDR2 YYNGEE. Trimming took 4 bases from V and 5 from J, leaving 9 bases between them. CDR3 nucleotides: TGTGCCAGCAGCACCGCGTCTGAGACCCAGTACTTC. This codes for CASSTASETQYF.

This sequence joins TRBV6-2 or TRBV6-3 and TRBJ2-6; possibly TRBD1 for D (5 bases). Germline V gene data show CDR1 as MNHEY and CDR2 as SVGEGT. The ends were cut back, 6 bases at V and 4 bases at J, with 13 bases in the middle. This CDR3 region has 15 residues. CDR3 nucleotides: TGTGCCAGCAGGCCTCAGGGCACAGGGGCCAACGTCCTGACTTTC. Amino acid sequence: CASRPQGTGANVLTF.

This rearrangement joins TRBV2 to TRBJ1-1; 9 bases match TRBD1. Germline-derived CDR1 and CDR2 are SNHLY and FYNNEI. This CDR3 is built from 13 residues. The junction had 0 bases not matched to a gene; V was cut back by 6 bases and J by 1 base. The CDR3 region is CASRDRGNTEAFF. In DNA form, the CDR3 reads TGTGCCAGCAGGGACAGGGGGAACACTGAAGCTTTCTTT.

This clone has a handful of counts. The chain carries TRBV4-3 and TRBJ1-3; D gene ambiguous. CDR1 is LGHNA and CDR2 is YSLEER in the germline V gene. V shed 1 base and J shed 6 bases, with 10 bases lying between them. The CDR3 contains 14 residues. The CDR3 sequence is CASSQVTALNTIYF. The CDR3 DNA follows: TGCGCCAGCAGCCAAGTCACAGCCTTAAACACCATATATTTT.

This chain connects TRBV5-5 to TRBJ2-1; 8 nucleotides line up with TRBD1. The CDR3 is 14 residues long. The trim removed 6 bases at V and 6 bases at J, leaving 8 bases unmatched. The germline CDR1 and CDR2 sequences are SGHKS and YYEKEE (reference sequence). The CDR3 spells CASTRQGNLNEQFF. In DNA, the CDR3 is TGTGCCAGCACCCGACAGGGGAATCTCAATGAGCAGTTCTTC.

The chain links TRBV3-1 (or the pseudogene TRBV3-2) to TRBJ2-5; 8 positions match TRBD1. Losses at the gene ends were 3 bases for V and 1 base for J; bases not matched to a gene: 7. Germline V lookup: CDR1 LGHDT, CDR2 YNNKEL (reference sequence). CDR3 length: 16 amino acids. DNA for the CDR3: TGTGCCAGCAGCCACCCCCGGGACAGGCGCCAAGAGACCCAGTACTTC. This gives the protein CASSHPRDRRQETQYF.

A few counts support this clone. V gene TRBV4-1 combines with J gene TRBJ2-1, with D hard to call. This CDR3 spans 18 amino acids. CDR1 and CDR2 (germline): MGHRA, YSYEKL. Trimming left V 2 bases short and J 7 bases short, with 24 bases between. In DNA, the CDR3 is TGCGCCAGCAGCCAAAGTGATTTGGGCTGGTCGGCAGGTAATGAGCAGTTCTTC. Amino acid sequence: CASSQSDLGWSAGNEQFF.

The V call is TRBV7-9, the J call TRBJ2-5; no firm D call. CDR3 length: 15 amino acids. Trimming took 2 bases from V and 2 from J, leaving 12 bases between them. Looked up from germline, CDR1 is SEHNR and CDR2 is FQNEAQ (reference sequence). The CDR3 sequence: CASSLTLARQETQYF. The CDR3 coding sequence is TGTGCCAGCAGCTTAACGTTGGCCAGACAAGAGACCCAGTACTTC.

J is TRBJ1-2 and V is TRBV6-5; perhaps TRBD1 as D (5 bases). This CDR3 has 14 amino acids. From germline, CDR1 is MNHEY and CDR2 SVGAGI. Trimming removed 5 bases at V and 0 bases at J, with 10 bases between. The CDR3 region is CASSIRTSNYGYTF. The CDR3 DNA sequence: TGTGCCAGCAGTATCCGGACATCTAACTATGGCTACACCTTC.

Only one count was recorded for this clone. V and J are TRBV6-5 and TRBJ1-2; 10 positions match TRBD1. Looked up from germline, CDR1 is MNHEY and CDR2 is SVGAGI. This CDR3 region has 16 residues. Germline trimming cut 4 bases from V and 4 bases from J; bases unmatched to any gene: 9. The CDR3 bases are TGTGCCAGCAGTTCCGAGGGACAGGGGATATTCTATGGCTACACCTTC. This sequence encodes CASSSEGQGIFYGYTF.

J is TRBJ2-7 and V is TRBV27, with D tentatively TRBD1 (5 bases). This CDR3 has 17 amino acids. V was clipped by 2 bases and J by 4 bases, with 21 bases between them. The germline gives CDR1 MNHEY, CDR2 SMNVEV (reference sequence). CDR3 nucleotides: TGTGCCAGCAGTTTACCCCGTGAAGGGATGGACATATACGAGCAGTACTTC. It encodes CASSLPREGMDIYEQYF.

The rearrangement links TRBV27 to TRBJ1-2; 7 bases are a match to TRBD1. V lost 4 bases, J lost 3 bases, and 11 bases stayed unmatched. Germline V lookup: CDR1 MNHEY, CDR2 SMNVEV (reference sequence). The CDR3 is 16 residues long. The DNA for the CDR3 is TGTGCCAGCAGTTCAGGGGGGCACCCTCTTGACTATGGCTACACCTTC. It specifies CASSSGGHPLDYGYTF.

The chain recombines TRBV11-1 with TRBJ1-1; D may be TRBD1 (5 bases). This CDR3 contains 13 residues. V lost 3 bases and J 1 base, leaving 6 bases between the germline ends. Germline CDR1 reads SGHAT; CDR2 reads FQDESV (reference sequence). CDR3 residues: CASSFRENTEAFF. The CDR3 region has the DNA TGTGCCAGCAGCTTCAGGGAGAACACTGAAGCTTTCTTT.